These 6 T cell receptor beta chains were sequenced from one sample in a study of blood T cell repertoires in COVID-19. The repertoire was sequenced with immunoSEQ multiplex PCR; TCRdb's copy has only in-frame clones and lacks some. The sample contains approximately 160,000 clones, 84% of which appear only once. The source material was PBMCs or T cells enriched from blood (not recorded which). These receptors came from a woman in her forties or fifties who had recovered from COVID-19.

This clone was counted only a few times. The V and J genes are TRBV6-5 and TRBJ2-7, with D perhaps TRBD2 (5 bases). Germline V CDR1 and CDR2: MNHEY, SVGAGI. This CDR3 is built from 14 residues. V was cut by 10 bases and J by 5 bases, with 21 bases left in between. The CDR3 loop reads CATRPTGLGNEQYF. CDR3 bases: TGTGCCACCCGACCGACCGGACTGGGAAACGAGCAGTACTTC.

This clone came up once. V is TRBV5-4 and J is TRBJ2-1; D perhaps matches TRBD1 (6 bases). Trimming took off 4 bases at V and 9 bases at J, with 20 bases between the two ends. The CDR3 sequence is 15 residues long. From germline, CDR1 is SGHNT and CDR2 YYREEE (reference sequence). CDR3 nucleotides: TGTGCCAGCAGCAAGGCGACAGGCCGTCCCAGTGAGCAGTTCTTC. It encodes CASSKATGRPSEQFF.

CDR3 residues: CASSPVSSYNEQFF. The CDR3 DNA follows: TGCGCCAGCAGCCCTGTTAGCTCCTACAATGAGCAGTTCTTC. The chain links TRBV5-1 to TRBJ2-1; D not certain. Looked up from germline, CDR1 is SGHRS and CDR2 is YFSETQ. The CDR3 totals 14 residues. Trimming removed 4 bases at V and 0 bases at J, with 8 bases between.

The CDR3 DNA reads as TGTGCCAGCGGGAGGCAAGAGACCCAGTACTTC. Protein sequence: CASGRQETQYF. The rearrangement joins TRBV3-1 (or the pseudogene TRBV3-2) to TRBJ2-5, with D possibly TRBD2 on 6 matching bases. The V and J ends lost 8 bases and 2 bases respectively, with 6 bases between them. In germline, CDR1 is LGHDT, CDR2 YNNKEL (reference sequence). The CDR3 is 11 residues long.

This chain uses TRBV20-1 with TRBJ2-7; weak D call: TRBD1 (5 bases). CDR1 is DFQATT, CDR2 SNEGSKA, per germline (reference sequence). V was pared by 5 bases and J by 3 bases, with 8 bases between. The CDR3 totals 11 residues. As DNA, the CDR3 is TGCAGTGCTGATACAGGCTACGAGCAGTACTTC. Protein sequence: CSADTGYEQYF.

The CDR3 loop is CASSQVLQGPNSNQPQHF. The CDR3, as DNA: TGTGCCAGCAGCCAAGTTCTCCAGGGCCCAAATAGCAATCAGCCCCAGCATTTT. The chain couples TRBV14 to TRBJ1-5, with D perhaps TRBD1 (5 bases). This CDR3 spans 18 amino acids. Trimming cost V 1 base and J 0 bases, with 16 bases left between them. The germline gives CDR1 SGHDN, CDR2 FVKESK.